The 9 T cell receptor beta chains reported below all come from one sample, sequenced in a study of metastatic and nonmetastatic thyroid tumors (dated by TCRdb to about 2020). No patient had received any treatment before thyroid surgery. The library was made by PCR. The data were produced on an Illumina HiSeq 4000. The public reads were quality trimmed at Q25 with fastp and then assembled into clones with MiXCR by TCRdb, keeping productive beta chains. The sample data list approximately 22,000 clones, and roughly 29% of these were observed just once. The ten most abundant clones make up around 14% of the sample. The sample consisted of blood. The receptors here all came from a female donor with papillary thyroid cancer or a benign thyroid nodule (not recorded which). Some clones in this sample may be carry-over from other donors' samples.

A few counts support this clone. V and J are TRBV30 and TRBJ1-2, with 7 nucleotides matching TRBD1. Germline CDR1 is GTSNPN and CDR2 is SVGIG (reference sequence). With 1 base clipped from V and 5 bases from J, the junction kept 7 bases outside the gene matches. CDR3 length: 14 residues. The CDR3 nucleotides are TGTGCCTGGAGTGATAGACAGGGTTTATATGGCTACACCTTC. Amino acids: CAWSDRQGLYGYTF.

The chain employs TRBV28 and TRBJ1-2; TRBD1 matches 7 bases. Trimming at V came to 6 bases and at J to 8 bases, leaving 15 bases not matched to a gene. Germline loops: CDR1 MDHEN, CDR2 SYDVKM. The CDR3 is made up of 15 amino acids. DNA of the CDR3: TGTGCCAGCAGACCGACTTCAAACAGGGGAGACGGCTACACCTTC. The encoded protein is CASRPTSNRGDGYTF.

This clone was found many times. Other nucleotide sequences in the sample specify the same CDR3. The chain couples TRBV20-1 to TRBJ2-7, with D perhaps matching TRBD2 (6 bases). The CDR3 loop spans 11 amino acids. V gave up 3 bases and J gave up 3 bases, with 6 bases separating them. Germline CDR1 reads DFQATT; CDR2 reads SNEGSKA (reference sequence). The CDR3 DNA is TGCAGTGCTAGCGGGAGCTACGAGCAGTACTTC. Protein product: CSASGSYEQYF.

The chain uses TRBV9 and TRBJ2-1; the D call may be TRBD1 or TRBD2 (6 bases each). V lost 0 bases to trimming and J lost 11 bases, with 12 bases between them. The CDR3 is 13 residues long. The germline gives CDR1 SGDLS, CDR2 YYNGEE. The CDR3 is CASSVVSGGQQFF. CDR3 in DNA: TGTGCCAGCAGCGTAGTGTCCGGGGGCCAGCAGTTCTTC.

This clone has only a few counts. The V and J genes are TRBV10-3 and TRBJ2-7, with no clear D. The CDR3 is 15 residues long. CDR1 is ENHRY and CDR2 is SYGVKD in the germline V gene. V was pared by 5 bases and J by 0 bases, with 14 bases between. The CDR3 DNA follows: TGTGCCATCAGTTACCGAATACTTAGCTCCTACGAGCAGTACTTC. Encoded protein: CAISYRILSSYEQYF.

The genes are TRBV4-1 and TRBJ2-1, with 9 bases fitting TRBD2. Looked up from germline, CDR1 is MGHRA and CDR2 is YSYEKL. The CDR3 is 16 residues long. V lost 3 bases to trimming and J lost 7 bases; unmatched junction nucleotides: 10. The chain's CDR3 is CASSHDWTSVRNEQFF. The CDR3 DNA reads TGCGCCAGCAGCCACGACTGGACTAGCGTTCGGAATGAGCAGTTCTTC.

The genes are TRBV19 and TRBJ1-5; TRBD1 might be the D (5 bases). Germline CDR1 reads LNHDA; CDR2 reads SQIVND (reference sequence). Trimming took 1 base from V and 1 from J, leaving 14 bases between them. The CDR3 totals 17 residues. CDR3 sequence: CASSIVAGMISNQPQHF. The CDR3 coding sequence is TGTGCCAGTAGTATAGTCGCAGGGATGATAAGCAATCAGCCCCAGCATTTT. Based on the CDR3 plus reference TRBV19 and TRBJ1-5, the full variable domain is DGGITQSPKYLFRKEGQNVTLSCEQNLNHDAMYWYRQDPGQGLRLIYYSQIVNDFQKGDIAEGYSVSREKKESFPLTVTSAQKNPTAFYLCASSIVAGMISNQPQHFGDGTRLSIL.

The chain combines TRBV4-1 with TRBJ2-1; D is undetermined. Trimming pared 10 bases from V and 8 bases from J, leaving 24 bases between. There are 15 residues in the CDR3. Germline V gene lookup returns CDR1 MGHRA and CDR2 YSYEKL. The CDR3 loop reads CATGRLAHMADEQFF. CDR3 coding DNA: TGCGCCACCGGTCGGTTAGCCCATATGGCGGATGAGCAGTTCTTC.

This clone is judged medium-sized. This rearrangement joins TRBV5-1 to TRBJ2-2; TRBD1 matches at 8 bases. Germline CDR1 and CDR2: SGHRS and YFSETQ. The CDR3 consists of 15 residues. Trimming removed 4 bases from V and 13 bases from J; junction bases left unmatched: 15. The CDR3 sequence is CASSPPATGVQGLFF. CDR3 nucleotide sequence: TGCGCCAGCAGCCCCCCGGCGACAGGGGTACAGGGGCTGTTTTTT. Full variable domain (outside the CDR3, taken from reference TRBV5-1 and TRBJ2-2): KAGVTQTPRYLIKTRGQQVTLSCSPISGHRSVSWYQQTPGQGLQFLFEYFSETQRNKGNFPGRFSGRQFSNSRSEMNVSTLELGDSALYLCASSPPATGVQGLFFGEGSRLTVL.